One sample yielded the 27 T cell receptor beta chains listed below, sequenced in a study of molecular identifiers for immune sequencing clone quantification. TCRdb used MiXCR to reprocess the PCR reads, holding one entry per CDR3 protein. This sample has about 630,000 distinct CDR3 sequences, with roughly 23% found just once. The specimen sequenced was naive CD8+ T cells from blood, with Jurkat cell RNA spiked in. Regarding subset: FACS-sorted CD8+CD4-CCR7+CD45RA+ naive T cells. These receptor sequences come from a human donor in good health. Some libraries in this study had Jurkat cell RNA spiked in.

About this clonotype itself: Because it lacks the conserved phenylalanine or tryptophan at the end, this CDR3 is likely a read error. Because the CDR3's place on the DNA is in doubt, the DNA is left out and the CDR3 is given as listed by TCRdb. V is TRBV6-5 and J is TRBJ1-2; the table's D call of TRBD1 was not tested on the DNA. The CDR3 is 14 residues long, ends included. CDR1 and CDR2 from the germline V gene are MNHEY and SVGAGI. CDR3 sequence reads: CASSYSLGTGQEDY.

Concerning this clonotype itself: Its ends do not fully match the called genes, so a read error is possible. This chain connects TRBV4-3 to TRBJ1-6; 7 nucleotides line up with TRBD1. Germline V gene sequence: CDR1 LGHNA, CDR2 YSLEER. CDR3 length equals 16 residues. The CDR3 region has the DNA TGCGCCCGCAGCGCACAGGGGCGCTCCTATAATTCACCCCTCCACTTT. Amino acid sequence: CARSAQGRSYNSPLHF.

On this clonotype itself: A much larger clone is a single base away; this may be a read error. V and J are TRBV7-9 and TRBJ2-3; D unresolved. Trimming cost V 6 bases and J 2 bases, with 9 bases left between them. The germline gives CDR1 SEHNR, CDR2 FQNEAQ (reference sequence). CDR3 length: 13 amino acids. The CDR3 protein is CASRERITDTQYF. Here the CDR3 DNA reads TGTGCCAGCAGGGAGAGGATCACAGATACGCAGTATTTT. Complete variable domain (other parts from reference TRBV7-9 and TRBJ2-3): DTGVSQNPRHKITKRGQNVTFRCDPISEHNRLYWYRQTLGQGPEFLTYFQNEAQLEKSRLLSDRFSAERPKGSFSTLEIQRTEQGDSAMYLCASRERITDTQYFGPGTRLTVL.

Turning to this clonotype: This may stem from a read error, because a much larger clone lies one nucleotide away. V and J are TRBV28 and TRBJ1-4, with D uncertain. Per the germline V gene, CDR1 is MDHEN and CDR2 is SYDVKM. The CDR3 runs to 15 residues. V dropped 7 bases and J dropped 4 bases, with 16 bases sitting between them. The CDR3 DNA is TGTGCCAGCACCATAACCCGTCCCTTTAATGAAAAACTGTTTTTT. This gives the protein CASTITRPFNEKLFF.

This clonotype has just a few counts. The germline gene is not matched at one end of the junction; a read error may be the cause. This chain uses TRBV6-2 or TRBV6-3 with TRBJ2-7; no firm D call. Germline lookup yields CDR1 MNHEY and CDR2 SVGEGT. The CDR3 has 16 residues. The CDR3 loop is CASRYSKHLGAYEQYF. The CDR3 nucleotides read TGTGCCAGCAGGTACTCGAAACATCTTGGGGCCTACGAGCAGTACTTC.

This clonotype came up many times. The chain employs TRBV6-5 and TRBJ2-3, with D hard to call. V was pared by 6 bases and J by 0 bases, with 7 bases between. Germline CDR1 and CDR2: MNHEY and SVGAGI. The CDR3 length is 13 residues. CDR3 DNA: TGTGCCAGCAGCTTTAGGAGCACAGATACGCAGTATTTT. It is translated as CASSFRSTDTQYF.

The CDR3 DNA follows: TGTGCCAGCAGCAAAAGGGGTAGCGGGAGAGTAGAGACCCAGTACTTC. It codes for CASSKRGSGRVETQYF. This chain joins TRBV21-1 and TRBJ2-5; the table's TRBD2 call for D was not verified on the DNA. TRBV21-1 is listed as a pseudogene. The CDR3 consists of 16 residues.

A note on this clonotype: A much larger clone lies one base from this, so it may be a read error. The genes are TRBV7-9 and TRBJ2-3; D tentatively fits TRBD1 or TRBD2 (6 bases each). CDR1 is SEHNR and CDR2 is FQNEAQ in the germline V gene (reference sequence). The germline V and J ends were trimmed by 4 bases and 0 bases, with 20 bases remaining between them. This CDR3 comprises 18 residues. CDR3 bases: TGTGCCAGCAGCTCCTTGCCGAAGAGGGGGGCCAGCACAGATACGCAGTATTTT. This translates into CASSSLPKRGASTDTQYF.

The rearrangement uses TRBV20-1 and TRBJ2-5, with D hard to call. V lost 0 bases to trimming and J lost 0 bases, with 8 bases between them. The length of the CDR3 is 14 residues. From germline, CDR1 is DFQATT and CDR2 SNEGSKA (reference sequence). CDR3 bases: TGCAGTGCTAGAGATGGCAGGTACCAAGAGACCCAGTACTTC. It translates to CSARDGRYQETQYF.

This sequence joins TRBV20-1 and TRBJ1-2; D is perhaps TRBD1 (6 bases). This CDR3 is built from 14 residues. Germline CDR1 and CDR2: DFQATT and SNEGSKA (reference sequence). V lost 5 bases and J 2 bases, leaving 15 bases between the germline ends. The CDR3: CSAYYRAQNYGYTF. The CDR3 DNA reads TGCAGTGCTTATTACAGGGCCCAGAACTATGGCTACACCTTC.

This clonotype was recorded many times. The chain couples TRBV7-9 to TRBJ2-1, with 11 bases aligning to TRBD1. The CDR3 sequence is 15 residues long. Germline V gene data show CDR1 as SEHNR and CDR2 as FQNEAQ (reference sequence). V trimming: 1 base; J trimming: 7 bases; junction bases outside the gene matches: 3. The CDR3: CASSLGDRGKNEQFF. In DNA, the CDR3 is TGTGCCAGCAGCTTAGGGGACAGGGGGAAGAATGAGCAGTTCTTC.

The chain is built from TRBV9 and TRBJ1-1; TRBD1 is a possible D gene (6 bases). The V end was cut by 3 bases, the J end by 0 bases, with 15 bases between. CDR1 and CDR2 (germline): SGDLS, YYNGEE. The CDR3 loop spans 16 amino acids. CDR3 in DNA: TGTGCCAGCAGCGGAAACGCAAGGGGGATGAACACTGAAGCTTTCTTT. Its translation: CASSGNARGMNTEAFF.

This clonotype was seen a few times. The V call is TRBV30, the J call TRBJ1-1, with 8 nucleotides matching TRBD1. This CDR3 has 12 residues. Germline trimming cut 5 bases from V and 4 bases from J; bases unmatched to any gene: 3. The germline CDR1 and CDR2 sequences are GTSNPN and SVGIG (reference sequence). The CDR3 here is CAWDQGATEAFF. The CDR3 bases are TGTGCCTGGGACCAGGGGGCCACTGAAGCTTTCTTT.

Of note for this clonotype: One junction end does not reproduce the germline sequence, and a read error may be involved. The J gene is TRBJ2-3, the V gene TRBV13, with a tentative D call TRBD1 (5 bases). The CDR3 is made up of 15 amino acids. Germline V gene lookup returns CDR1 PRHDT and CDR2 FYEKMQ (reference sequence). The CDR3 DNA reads TGTGCCGGCAGCAGGGCAGGGAATTTGGCAGATACGCAGTATTTT. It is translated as CAGSRAGNLADTQYF.

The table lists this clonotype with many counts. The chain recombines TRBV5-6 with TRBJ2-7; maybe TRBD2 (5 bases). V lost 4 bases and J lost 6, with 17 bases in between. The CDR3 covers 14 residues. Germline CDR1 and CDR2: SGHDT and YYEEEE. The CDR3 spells CASSPGLGFSEQYF. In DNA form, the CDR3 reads TGTGCCAGCAGCCCGGGATTGGGGTTCAGCGAGCAGTACTTC.

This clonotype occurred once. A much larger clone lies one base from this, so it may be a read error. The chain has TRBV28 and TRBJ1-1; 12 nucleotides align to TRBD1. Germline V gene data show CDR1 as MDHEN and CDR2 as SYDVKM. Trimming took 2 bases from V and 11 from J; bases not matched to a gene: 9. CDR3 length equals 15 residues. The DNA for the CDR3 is TGTGCCAGCAGTTTAGGCAGGGACAGGGGGCGAGAGGCTTTCTTT. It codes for CASSLGRDRGREAFF. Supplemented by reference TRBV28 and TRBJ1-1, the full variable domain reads DVKVTQSSRYLVKRTGEKVFLECVQDMDHENMFWYRQDPGLGLRLIYFSYDVKMKEKGDIPEGYSVSREKKERFSLILESASTNQTSMYLCASSLGRDRGREAFFGQGTRLTVV.

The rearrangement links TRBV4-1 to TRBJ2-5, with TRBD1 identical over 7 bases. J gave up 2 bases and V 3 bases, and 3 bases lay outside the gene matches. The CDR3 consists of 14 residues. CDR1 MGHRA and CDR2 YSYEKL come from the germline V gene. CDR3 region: CASSQTGQQETQYF. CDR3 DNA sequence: TGCGCCAGCAGCCAGACAGGGCAACAAGAGACCCAGTACTTC.

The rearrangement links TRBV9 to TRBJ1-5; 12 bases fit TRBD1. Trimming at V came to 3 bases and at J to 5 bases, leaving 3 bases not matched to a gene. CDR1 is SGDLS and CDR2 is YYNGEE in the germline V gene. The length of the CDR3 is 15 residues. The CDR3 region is CASSGGTGGYQPQHF. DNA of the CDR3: TGTGCCAGCAGCGGAGGGACAGGGGGCTATCAGCCCCAGCATTTT. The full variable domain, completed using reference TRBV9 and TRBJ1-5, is DSGVTQTPKHLITATGQRVTLRCSPRSGDLSVYWYQQSLDQGLQFLIQYYNGEERAKGNILERFSAQQFPDLHSELNLSSLELGDSALYFCASSGGTGGYQPQHFGDGTRLSIL.

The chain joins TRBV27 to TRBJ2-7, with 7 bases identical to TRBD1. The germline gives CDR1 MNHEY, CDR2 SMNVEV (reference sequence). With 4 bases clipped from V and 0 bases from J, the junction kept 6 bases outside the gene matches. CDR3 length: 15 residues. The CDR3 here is CASSYTGTVSYEQYF. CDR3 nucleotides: TGTGCCAGCAGTTATACCGGGACAGTCTCCTACGAGCAGTACTTC.

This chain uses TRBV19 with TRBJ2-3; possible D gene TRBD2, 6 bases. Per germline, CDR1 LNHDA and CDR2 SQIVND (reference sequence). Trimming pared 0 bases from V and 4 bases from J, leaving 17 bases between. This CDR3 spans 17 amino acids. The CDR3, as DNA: TGTGCCAGTAGTATAGATCTACTAGCTCGCGTCGCAGATACGCAGTATTTT. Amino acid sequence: CASSIDLLARVADTQYF.

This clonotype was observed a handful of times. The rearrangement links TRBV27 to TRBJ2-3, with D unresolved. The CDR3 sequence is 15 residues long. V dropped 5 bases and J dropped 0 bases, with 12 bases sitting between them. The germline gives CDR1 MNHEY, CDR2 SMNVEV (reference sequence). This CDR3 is CASSLLTPSTDTQYF. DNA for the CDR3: TGTGCCAGCAGTCTCCTCACACCTAGCACAGATACGCAGTATTTT.

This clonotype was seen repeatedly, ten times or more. The CDR3 bases are TGTGCCAGCAGACCGGGACGGATCTACGTGGAGCAGTACTTC. Its protein product is CASRPGRIYVEQYF. The V call is TRBV28, the J call TRBJ2-7; either TRBD1 or TRBD2 may fit D (5 bases each). This CDR3 contains 14 residues. Trimming cost V 6 bases and J 7 bases, with 19 bases left between them. Germline CDR1 is MDHEN and CDR2 is SYDVKM.

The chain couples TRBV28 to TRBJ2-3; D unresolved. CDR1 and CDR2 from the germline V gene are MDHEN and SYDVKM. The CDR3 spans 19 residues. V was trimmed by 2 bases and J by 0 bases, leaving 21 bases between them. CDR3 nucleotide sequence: TGTGCCAGCAGTTTAAGTTGGACGGACGAACATAGTAGCACAGATACGCAGTATTTT. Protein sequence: CASSLSWTDEHSSTDTQYF.

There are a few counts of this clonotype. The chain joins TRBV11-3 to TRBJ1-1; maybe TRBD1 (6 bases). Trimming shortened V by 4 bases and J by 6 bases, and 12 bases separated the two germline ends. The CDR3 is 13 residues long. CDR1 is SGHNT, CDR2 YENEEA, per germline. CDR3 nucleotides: TGTGCCAGCAGCTCGACAGGACTGGCTGAAGCTTTCTTT. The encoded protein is CASSSTGLAEAFF.

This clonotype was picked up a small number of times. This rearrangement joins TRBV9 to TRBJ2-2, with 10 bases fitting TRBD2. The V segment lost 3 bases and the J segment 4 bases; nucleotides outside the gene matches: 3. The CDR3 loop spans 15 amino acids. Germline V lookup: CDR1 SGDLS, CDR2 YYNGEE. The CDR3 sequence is CASSASGGATGELFF. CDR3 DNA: TGTGCCAGCAGCGCTAGCGGGGGTGCCACCGGGGAGCTGTTTTTT. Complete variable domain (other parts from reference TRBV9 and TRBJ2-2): DSGVTQTPKHLITATGQRVTLRCSPRSGDLSVYWYQQSLDQGLQFLIQYYNGEERAKGNILERFSAQQFPDLHSELNLSSLELGDSALYFCASSASGGATGELFFGEGSRLTVL.

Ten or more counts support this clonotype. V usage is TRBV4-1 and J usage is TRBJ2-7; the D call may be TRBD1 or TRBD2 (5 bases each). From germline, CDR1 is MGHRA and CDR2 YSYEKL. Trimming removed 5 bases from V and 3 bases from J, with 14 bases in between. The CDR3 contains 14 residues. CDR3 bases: TGCGCCAGCAGCGCTCGGGACGGAGACTACGAGCAGTACTTC. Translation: CASSARDGDYEQYF.

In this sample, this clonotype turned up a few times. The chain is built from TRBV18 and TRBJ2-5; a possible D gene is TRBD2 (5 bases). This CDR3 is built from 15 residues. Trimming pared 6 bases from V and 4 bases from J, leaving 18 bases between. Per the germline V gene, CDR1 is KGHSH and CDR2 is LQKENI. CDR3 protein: CASSPMPSPGETQYF. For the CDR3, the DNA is TGTGCCAGCTCTCCTATGCCTAGCCCCGGAGAGACCCAGTACTTC.